The source of this T cell receptor (beta chain) is a study of blood T cell repertoires in COVID-19 (dated by TCRdb to 2018 to 2021). Some background on the complete study: Samples from collaborators originated in the United States, Italy and Spain and spanned both the acute and convalescent phases of COVID-19. The prospective study material was composed of cDNA or gDNA derived from T cells, B-cell-depleted T cells, or PBMCs. Deeply sampled blood TCRbeta repertoires from subjects exposed to, actively infected with, or recovered from COVID-19 were included in the dataset. The repertoires were released in a freely available public database meant as a resource for research on the immune response to SARS-CoV-2. Samples were obtained from the ongoing ImmuneRACE study (first 160 participants) and from 1,254 subjects provided by 6 global collaborators. Sample metadata almost always included a de-identified subject ID, COVID-19 status, age in years and sex. HLA class I and class II types, where available, came from metadata supplied by the sample provider rather than from assay-based typing.

General study outcomes and caveats: Clinical and demographic metadata were provided uncurated, with the amount varying by source and participant.

For CDR1 and CDR2, the germline V gene lists SNHLY and FYNNEI. V drops 3 bases and J drops 10 bases, leaving 21 bases in between. The CDR3 spans 15 residues, from the cysteine through the phenylalanine. The retained sequence is limited to the CDR3, 45 bases, with the frame set at the first base. In regard to this clone: Its antigen specificity is not known. No much larger clone exists at a distance of one base, and base qualities are not known.

At one collaborating source in Seattle, patients were enrolled during active infection and were followed longitudinally through the course of disease. The collaborating institutions used their own protocols to collect whole blood in K2EDTA tubes. For TCRbeta analysis, collaborators shipped samples as frozen whole blood, isolated PBMCs, or DNA extracted from either of those sample types. TCRbeta CDR3 regions were amplified from genomic DNA by means of the immunoSEQ Assay, a bias-controlled multiplex PCR. The study's own analysis went as follows. Within the assay, amplification of reference gene primers was used to estimate how many nucleated cells each sample contained. Sequence reads were collapsed and filtered to measure the absolute abundance of every unique TCRbeta CDR3 rearrangement. For each sample, productive Simpson clonality was calculated by taking the square root of Simpson's diversity index across productive rearrangements. TCRdb carries this immuneACCESS record with in-frame sequences only. Its versions omit some clonotypes, under half of them owing to an unresolved V gene in the studies checked, with the rest unexplained. V and J calls and clone size come straight from that table; D and trimming were deduced from the DNA. The sample table shows 200,000 or so clones, and more than 80% are seen once. The top ten constitute about 12% of the sample.

Sequences were obtained from peripheral blood. The clonotype comes from an elderly woman with COVID-19, enrolled during active disease. The chain is encoded by TRBV2 joined to TRBJ1-1; perhaps TRBD1 is the D gene, with 6 bases matching. The CDR3 amino acid sequence is: CASSDITGRYNRAFF. The nucleotide sequence reads as follows: TGTGCCAGCAGTGATATAACAGGGCGGTATAATCGAGCTTTCTTT.